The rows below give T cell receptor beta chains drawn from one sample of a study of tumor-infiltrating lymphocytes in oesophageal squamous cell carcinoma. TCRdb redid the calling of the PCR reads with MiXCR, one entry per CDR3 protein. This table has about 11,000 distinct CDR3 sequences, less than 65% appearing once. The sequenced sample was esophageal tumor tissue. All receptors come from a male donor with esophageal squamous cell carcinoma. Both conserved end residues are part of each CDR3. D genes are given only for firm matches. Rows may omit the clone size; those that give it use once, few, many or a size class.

CASKAGQGGTEAFF | TGTGCCAGCAAAGCCGGCCAGGGGGGCACTGAAGCTTTCTTT | TRBJ1-1 | TRBV6-1 | - | TRBD1
CASSLLGHGGYNEQFF | TGTGCCAGCAGCTTACTAGGGCACGGCGGGTACAATGAGCAGTTCTTC | TRBJ2-1 | TRBV7-2 | few | -
CASSWTVNTGELFF | TGTGCCAGCAGCTGGACGGTTAACACCGGGGAGCTGTTTTTT | TRBJ2-2 | TRBV7-2 | - | -
CASSRWGYTGELFF | TGTGCCAGCAGCCGCTGGGGGTACACCGGGGAGCTGTTTTTT | TRBJ2-2 | TRBV7-2 | - | -
CASSLEGLSIQYF | TGTGCCAGCAGCTTAGAGGGACTAAGCATTCAGTACTTC | TRBJ2-4 | TRBV7-9 | - | TRBD2
CASSLGIGTDTQYF | TGTGCCAGCAGCTTAGGCATAGGCACAGATACGCAGTATTTT | TRBJ2-3 | TRBV7-2 | - | -
CASSSGPRKQETQYF | TGTGCCAGCAGCTCAGGCCCGAGAAAACAAGAGACCCAGTACTTC | TRBJ2-5 | TRBV7-3 | few | -
CASSPGTGGPTSYEQYF | TGTGCCAGCAGCCCGGGGACAGGGGGCCCCACGAGCTACGAGCAGTACTTC | TRBJ2-7 | TRBV5-4 | medium-sized | TRBD1
CASSTDSPGTQYF | TGTGCCAGCAGCACGGACAGCCCGGGAACCCAGTACTTC | TRBJ2-5 | TRBV28 | medium-sized | -
CASSSLAGNYEQYF | TGTGCCAGCAGCTCACTAGCGGGGAACTACGAGCAGTACTTC | TRBJ2-7 | TRBV7-6 | - | TRBD2
CASSSRGLAHNEQFF | TGTGCCAGCAGTTCACGGGGACTAGCCCACAATGAGCAGTTCTTC | TRBJ2-1 | TRBV6-1 | - | TRBD2
CASNAPGQGANTEAFF | TGTGCCAGCAATGCTCCGGGACAGGGTGCGAACACTGAAGCTTTCTTT | TRBJ1-1 | TRBV7-2 | - | TRBD1
CASSGRSRGLYEQYF | TGTGCCAGCAGCGGACGATCCAGGGGGCTCTACGAGCAGTACTTC | TRBJ2-7 | TRBV7-4 | - | TRBD1
CASSQVQQGIYEQYF | TGCGCCAGCAGCCAAGTCCAACAGGGGATCTACGAGCAGTACTTC | TRBJ2-7 | TRBV4-1 | few | TRBD1
CASSYRFEQFF | TGTGCCAGCAGCTACAGGTTTGAGCAGTTCTTC | TRBJ2-1 | TRBV11-2 | - | -
CASSQQLVLLEQYF | TGTGCCAGCAGCCAACAACTAGTTCTACTTGAGCAGTACTTC | TRBJ2-5 | TRBV7-2 | - | -
CASSHPGGGGDNEQFF | TGTGCCAGCAGCCATCCGGGTGGAGGGGGAGACAATGAGCAGTTCTTC | TRBJ2-1 | TRBV7-2 | few | -
CASSEGQGRTDTQYF | TGTGCCAGCAGCGAGGGACAGGGCCGGACAGATACGCAGTATTTT | TRBJ2-3 | TRBV7-8 | - | TRBD1
CASRFLDSGRYGQFF | TGTGCCAGCAGATTCCTGGACAGTGGGCGCTACGGGCAGTTCTTC | TRBJ2-1 | TRBV2 | - | -
CASSPTSGPFGNEQFF | TGTGCTAGCAGCCCGACTTCGGGGCCTTTCGGTAATGAGCAGTTCTTC | TRBJ2-1 | TRBV7-6 | - | -
CASSRGGLSSYEQYF | TGTGCCAGTAGTAGAGGCGGGCTGAGCTCCTACGAGCAGTACTTC | TRBJ2-7 | TRBV19 | - | -
CASNPGVYSYEQYF | TGTGCCAGTAATCCCGGCGTCTACTCCTACGAGCAGTACTTC | TRBJ2-7 | TRBV19 | many | -
CASSPEGTGSDAFF | TGTGCCAGCAGCCCTGAAGGGACAGGGTCCGACGCTTTCTTT | TRBJ1-1 | TRBV11-1 | - | TRBD1
CASSTGFYNTGELFF | TGTGCCAGCAGTACAGGGTTTTACAACACCGGGGAGCTGTTTTTT | TRBJ2-2 | TRBV28 | - | -
CATMLAGSNEQYF | TGTGCCACCATGCTAGCGGGAAGCAATGAGCAGTACTTC | TRBJ2-4 | TRBV24-1 | - | TRBD2
CASSLMGTREETQYF | TGTGCCAGCAGCCTCATGGGGACTAGGGAAGAGACCCAGTACTTC | TRBJ2-5 | TRBV7-3 | - | TRBD2
CASSLSLEQFF | TGTGCCAGCAGCTTATCGCTAGAACAGTTCTTC | TRBJ2-1 | TRBV7-9 | - | -
CASSASGTDTQYF | TGTGCTAGCAGCGCCTCAGGGACAGATACGCAGTATTTT | TRBJ2-3 | TRBV7-6 | - | -
CASKNRGDFYEQYF | TGTGCCAGCAAGAACAGGGGGGATTTCTACGAGCAGTACTTC | TRBJ2-7 | TRBV7-2 | once | TRBD1
CASRITDTQYF | TGTGCCAGCAGGATTACAGATACGCAGTATTTT | TRBJ2-3 | TRBV7-2 | - | -
CASSLSRYNEQFF | TGTGCCAGCAGCTTAAGTCGCTACAATGAGCAGTTCTTC | TRBJ2-1 | TRBV28 | large | -
CASSFDPGREQYF | TGTGCCAGCAGCTTTGATCCCGGGAGAGAGCAGTACTTC | TRBJ2-7 | TRBV7-3 | - | -
CASSPQQGSARETQYF | TGTGCCAGCAGCCCCCAACAGGGGTCTGCGAGAGAGACCCAGTACTTC | TRBJ2-5 | TRBV7-6 | - | TRBD1
CASRWDRNTEAFF | TGTGCCAGCAGATGGGACAGAAACACTGAAGCTTTCTTT | TRBJ1-1 | TRBV7-1 | - | TRBD1
CASSPPTGGNSPLHF | TGTGCCAGCAGCCCCCCGACAGGGGGGAATTCACCCCTCCACTTC | TRBJ2-3 | TRBV7-2 | once | TRBD1
CASSPVGGEETQYF | TGTGCTAGCAGCCCGGTGGGGGGCGAAGAGACCCAGTACTTC | TRBJ2-5 | TRBV7-6 | - | -
CASSPRTGRTTGELFF | TGTGCCAGCAGCCCGCGGACAGGGCGGACCACCGGGGAGCTGTTTTTT | TRBJ2-2 | TRBV7-8 | once | TRBD1
CAWSVGTGGTDTQYF | TGTGCCTGGAGTGTGGGGACGGGAGGCACAGATACGCAGTATTTT | TRBJ2-3 | TRBV30 | many | -
CASSFGAGGRADTQYF | TGTGCCAGCAGCTTCGGAGCGGGGGGCAGGGCAGATACGCAGTATTTT | TRBJ2-3 | TRBV5-6 | - | TRBD2
CASSAATGTGNHEQYF | TGTGCCAGTAGTGCCGCGACCGGGACAGGGAACCACGAGCAGTACTTC | TRBJ2-7 | TRBV19 | many | TRBD1
CASSYSMSGVEEQFF | TGTGCCAGCAGTTACTCGATGAGTGGTGTGGAAGAGCAGTTCTTC | TRBJ2-1 | TRBV6-5 | few | -
CASSSRPDRGQSYNEQYF | TGTGCCAGCAGCTCCAGGCCCGACAGGGGGCAGTCCTACAATGAGCAGTACTTC | TRBJ2-7 | TRBV7-6 | once | TRBD1
CASSAMRGAEQFF | TGTGCCAGCAGTGCCATGAGGGGGGCTGAGCAGTTCTTC | TRBJ2-1 | TRBV6-1 | - | -
CASSSPGTSSGVLDTQYF | TGTGCCAGCAGCTCGCCCGGGACTTCTTCGGGGGTTTTAGATACGCAGTATTTT | TRBJ2-3 | TRBV7-2 | - | -
CASRIGNTEAFF | TGTGCCAGCAGAATCGGGAACACTGAAGCTTTCTTT | TRBJ1-1 | TRBV7-9 | few | -
CASSEIGGVETQYF | TGCGCCAGCAGTGAGATTGGGGGAGTGGAGACCCAGTACTTC | TRBJ2-5 | TRBV10-2 | few | -
CATGDRQETQYF | TGTGCTACCGGGGACAGACAAGAGACCCAGTACTTC | TRBJ2-5 | TRBV7-6 | - | TRBD1
CASSFWTSGRYEQYF | TGTGCCAGCAGCTTCTGGACTAGCGGGAGGTACGAGCAGTACTTC | TRBJ2-7 | TRBV7-2 | - | TRBD2